Here is one T cell receptor (beta chain) with its context. Its antigen is unidentified. Measured with immunoSEQ multiplex PCR; TCRdb has only the in-frame clones, and not every one. Altogether roughly 200,000 clones are present, about 92% being singletons, with the ten largest covering 1%. Germline-derived CDR1 and CDR2 are MNHEY and SMNVEV (reference sequence). This CDR3 region has 13 residues. The ends lost 3 bases at V and 10 bases at J; junction bases unmatched: 4. The entry originates in a study of T cell responses to AZD1222 COVID-19 vaccine. Study-wide results and caveats: Donors, mostly white British, included more females; clonal diversity was possibly underestimated.

The receptor was derived from an adult in good health. This chain links TRBV27 with TRBJ1-4; 8 bases are a match to TRBD1. This specimen was peripheral blood, taken on day 0 of MenACWY control vaccination. The CDR3 coding sequence is TGTGCCAGCAGTTTCGCAGGGGGCGGAAAACTGTTTTTT. Translated, it gives CASSFAGGGKLFF.